Below, 17 T cell receptor beta chains from the same sample are listed, as sequenced in a study of blood T cells in healthy people across ages. A J-beta primer mix and a sample-barcoded 5' primer were used in a second PCR of about 6 to 12 cycles. TCRdb analysed the 5' RACE reads with MiXCR anew, one entry per CDR3 protein. The sample consists of more than 1 million distinct CDR3 sequences, 40% to 50% of them appearing once. The sequencing sample was made of blood. Receptors originate from a woman aged 60-75 years in good health.

The V gene is TRBV13, the J gene TRBJ2-1, with 9 bases identical to TRBD2. This CDR3 has 15 amino acids. Trimming cost V 4 bases and J 7 bases; bases outside gene matches: 8. Germline V gives CDR1 PRHDT, CDR2 FYEKMQ (reference sequence). CDR3 DNA: TGTGCCAGCAGCTCCGACACGGGACTAGCAAATGAGCAGTTCTTC. Amino acid sequence: CASSSDTGLANEQFF.

The chain has TRBV3-1 and TRBJ2-3; 8 bases match TRBD2. The CDR3 spans 15 residues. Germline-derived CDR1 and CDR2 are LGHDT and YNNKEL (reference sequence). J lost 2 bases, V lost 5 bases, and 6 bases had no gene match. The CDR3: CASSLAGLPTDTQYF. Here the CDR3 DNA reads TGTGCCAGCAGCTTAGCGGGGCTACCCACAGATACGCAGTATTTT.

V is TRBV20-1 and J is TRBJ2-7, with 11 bases lining up with TRBD2. The CDR3 runs to 14 residues. Germline-derived CDR1 and CDR2 are DFQATT and SNEGSKA (reference sequence). V lost 1 base and J lost 6; bases outside the gene matches: 5. The CDR3 loop reads CSARALTSGGEQYF. In DNA, the CDR3 is TGCAGTGCTAGAGCCCTTACTAGCGGGGGCGAGCAGTACTTC.

This clonotype was seen a few times. The chain carries TRBV6-5 and TRBJ2-1; the match to TRBD2 covers 8 bases. V lost 0 bases and J lost 10; bases outside the gene matches: 11. The CDR3 has 16 amino acids. From germline, CDR1 is MNHEY and CDR2 SVGAGI. The CDR3 is CASSYSIRGRNGEQFF. The CDR3 DNA reads as TGTGCCAGCAGTTACTCGATCCGCGGGAGGAATGGCGAGCAGTTCTTC.

A few counts support this clonotype. The J gene is TRBJ2-3, the V gene TRBV10-3; 8 positions match TRBD2. Germline trimming cut 0 bases from V and 4 bases from J; bases unmatched to any gene: 12. Per germline, CDR1 ENHRY and CDR2 SYGVKD. The CDR3 sequence is 18 residues long. The CDR3 DNA reads TGTGCCATCAGTGAGTCGTTGCGAGCGGGAGTTTCCTCAGATACGCAGTATTTT. Its translation is CAISESLRAGVSSDTQYF.

The chain employs TRBV5-1 and TRBJ1-1, with 9 bases that match TRBD1. The CDR3 sequence is 16 residues long. With V trimmed by 0 bases and J by 3 bases, 6 bases remained unmatched. Looked up from germline, CDR1 is SGHRS and CDR2 is YFSETQ. CDR3 nucleotides: TGCGCCAGCAGCTTGGCCCGACAGGGGGGGGACACTGAAGCTTTCTTT. As protein: CASSLARQGGDTEAFF.

This chain joins TRBV10-3 and TRBJ2-7; 9 bases align to TRBD2. Germline assignment: CDR1 ENHRY and CDR2 SYGVKD. J lost 0 bases, V lost 4 bases, and 7 bases had no gene match. This CDR3 has 16 amino acids. Written as DNA, the CDR3 is TGTGCCATCAGTGTAGATCGCGGGAGGGCCTCCTACGAGCAGTACTTC. Translation: CAISVDRGRASYEQYF.

The V and J genes are TRBV10-3 and TRBJ2-7; tentatively, D is TRBD1 (5 bases). The germline CDR1 and CDR2 sequences are ENHRY and SYGVKD. This CDR3 has 15 amino acids. Trimming stripped 2 bases from V and 3 bases from J, with 14 bases between. CDR3 protein: CAISEAGPWSYEQYF. As DNA, the CDR3 is TGTGCCATCAGTGAGGCAGGGCCTTGGAGCTACGAGCAGTACTTC.

This clonotype has only a few counts. V usage is TRBV5-1 and J usage is TRBJ2-3; the D gene is possibly TRBD1 (6 bases). This CDR3 region has 15 residues. Trimming removed 0 bases at V and 0 bases at J, with 8 bases between. Looked up from germline, CDR1 is SGHRS and CDR2 is YFSETQ. The CDR3 region is CASSLVTGSTDTQYF. The CDR3 coding sequence is TGCGCCAGCAGCTTGGTAACAGGGAGCACAGATACGCAGTATTTT.

The J gene is TRBJ2-7, the V gene TRBV20-1; no firm D call. Germline lookup yields CDR1 DFQATT and CDR2 SNEGSKA (reference sequence). With 0 bases removed from V and 5 bases from J, the gap between germline ends came to 8 bases. The CDR3 spans 12 residues. CDR3 sequence: CSARDRPHEQYF. CDR3 bases: TGCAGTGCTAGAGATCGACCCCACGAGCAGTACTTC.

The chain employs TRBV6-2 or TRBV6-3 and TRBJ2-3; D is ambiguous. V was shortened by 0 bases and J by 7 bases, with 5 bases between the two germline ends. This CDR3 is 12 amino acids long. The germline V gene encodes CDR1 MNHEY and CDR2 SVGEGT. CDR3 bases: TGTGCCAGCAGTTACTCGGGGAATACGCAGTATTTT. Translated, it gives CASSYSGNTQYF.

The CDR3 sequence: CASSLPSGRSGNYGYTF. The CDR3 nucleotides are TGTGCCAGCAGCTTACCCTCCGGTAGGTCGGGTAACTATGGCTACACCTTC. J is TRBJ1-2 and V is TRBV7-3, with D unclear. The ends were cut back, 2 bases at V and 1 base at J, with 17 bases in the middle. The CDR3 runs to 17 residues. Germline values: CDR1 SGHTA, CDR2 FQGTGA.

This clonotype was observed many times. The chain employs TRBV9 and TRBJ2-5; D gene unclear. Germline CDR1 SGDLS, CDR2 YYNGEE. The CDR3 consists of 15 residues. V lost 0 bases, J lost 5 bases, and 14 bases lay in between. The CDR3 coding sequence is TGTGCCAGCAGCGTAGACGGTACACCGAAGGAGACCCAGTACTTC. It encodes CASSVDGTPKETQYF.

The chain carries TRBV15 and TRBJ2-5; maybe TRBD2 (5 bases). Trimming shortened V by 1 base and J by 5 bases, and 14 bases separated the two germline ends. From germline, CDR1 is LNHNV and CDR2 YYDKDF (reference sequence). CDR3 length: 15 amino acids. CDR3 bases: TGTGCCACCAGCAGAGGAAACTGGCGCGGGGAGACCCAGTACTTC. It codes for CATSRGNWRGETQYF. Full variable domain (remainder filled in from reference TRBV15 and TRBJ2-5): DAMVIQNPRYQVTQFGKPVTLSCSQTLNHNVMYWYQQKSSQAPKLLFHYYDKDFNNEADTPDNFQSRRPNTSFCFLDIRSPGLGDTAMYLCATSRGNWRGETQYFGPGTRLLVL.

The V and J genes are TRBV4-1 and TRBJ2-7; the D call may be TRBD1 or TRBD2 (5 bases each). The V and J ends lost 1 base and 0 bases respectively, with 10 bases between them. The CDR3 runs to 15 residues. From germline, CDR1 is MGHRA and CDR2 YSYEKL. The CDR3 here is CASSQAGTDSYEQYF. The CDR3 DNA is TGCGCCAGCAGCCAAGCCGGGACCGACTCCTACGAGCAGTACTTC.

The V gene is TRBV20-1, the J gene TRBJ2-7, with TRBD2 as a possible D gene (6 bases). This CDR3 contains 15 residues. Per germline, CDR1 DFQATT and CDR2 SNEGSKA (reference sequence). Trimming took 2 bases from V and 2 from J, leaving 16 bases between them. The CDR3 nucleotides read TGCAGTGCTAGAACCCGGGACTCCACCCCCTACGAGCAGTACTTC. Translation gives CSARTRDSTPYEQYF.

For this clonotype: Germline is not matched at one junction end, which may reflect a read error. V is TRBV4-2 and J is TRBJ1-4; D gene uncertain. Germline values: CDR1 LGHNA, CDR2 YNFKEQ. This CDR3 is 13 amino acids long. CDR3 protein: CAGSQARGEKLFF. CDR3 coding DNA: TGTGCCGGCAGCCAGGCCCGTGGTGAAAAACTGTTTTTT.